The sequence of this T cell receptor (beta chain) was determined in a study of blood T cell repertoires in COVID-19 (dated by TCRdb to 2020 to 2021). Context from the whole study: The collaborator samples originated in the United States, Italy and Spain and spanned the acute and convalescent phases of COVID-19. The dataset comprised deeply sampled blood TCRbeta repertoires from subjects exposed to, actively infected with, or recovered from COVID-19. The samples were drawn from the first 160 participants of the ongoing ImmuneRACE study and from 1,254 subjects provided by 6 global collaborators. The prospective study material was composed of cDNA or gDNA derived from T cells, B-cell-depleted T cells, or PBMCs. HLA class I and class II types, where available, came from metadata supplied by the sample provider rather than from assay-based typing. Sample metadata almost always included a de-identified subject ID, COVID-19 status, age in years and sex. The repertoires were released in a freely available public database intended as a resource for research on the immune response to SARS-CoV-2. What the authors observed across the whole study: How much clinical and demographic metadata was included differed by source and by participant, and the metadata was provided uncurated.

TCRbeta CDR3 regions were amplified from genomic DNA by means of the immunoSEQ Assay, a bias-controlled multiplex PCR. The study's processing was this. The number of nucleated cells in each sample was estimated by amplification of reference gene primers within the assay. To quantify the absolute abundance of each unique TCRbeta CDR3 rearrangement, sequence reads were collapsed and filtered. Productive Simpson clonality was computed per sample as the square root of Simpson's diversity index over productive rearrangements. TCRdb mirrors the immuneACCESS table, restricted to in-frame sequences. Some clones are absent from its copies; in checked studies, under half trace to an unresolved V gene, and the reason for the others is unknown. The V and J calls and clone size are taken from that table; D and trimming were inferred from the DNA. The sample records hundreds of thousands of clones, roughly 80% of which are singletons. 4.5% to 5% of the sample is held by the ten biggest clonotypes.

V and J are trimmed by 0 bases and 1 base, and the gene matches miss 4 bases of the junction. CDR3 length: 17 amino acids, cysteine to phenylalanine. Of the read, only the CDR3 DNA is kept; its 51 bases are in frame from base 1. Based on the germline V gene, the CDR1 and CDR2 sequences are SGDLS and YYNGEE. Enrolling through a virtual design, the prospective study's participants ranged in age from about 18 to 89 years and lived across roughly 24 United States geographic areas. To assign participants to cohorts, the prospective study relied on clinical history that participants themselves reported in a screening survey and a study questionnaire. Exposed participants had been in contact with someone with a PCR-confirmed or clinician-diagnosed COVID-19 case within 2 weeks of study entry. Each participant in the prospective study had whole blood, serum and a nasopharyngeal or oropharyngeal swab collected by mobile phlebotomists. Additional blood draws and questionnaires over a roughly two-month period could optionally be provided by prospective study participants. Blood samples from the prospective study were shipped frozen or at room temperature prior to DNA extraction.

Worth noting for this clone: The antigen it binds to is not known. Base-call qualities are not available, and no considerably larger clone is one nucleotide away.

The chain links TRBV9 with TRBJ2-3; a stretch of 11 junction bases matches TRBD2. The receptor comes from a woman aged 45-65 years who had been exposed to COVID-19. The sample comprised PBMCs or T cells enriched from blood (not recorded which). In nucleotide form, the sequence is TGTGCCAGCAGCGTAGCTCCACTAGCGGGGGGCACAGATACGCAGTATTTT. Its translation reads: CASSVAPLAGGTDTQYF.